The rows below give T cell receptor beta chains drawn from one sample of a study of T cell repertoires in aging, cancer and after chemotherapy. TCRdb used MiXCR to reprocess the multiplex PCR reads, holding one entry per CDR3 protein. The table shows about 12,000 distinct CDR3 sequences, with 30% to 35% occurring only once. The sequenced sample was blood. All receptors derive from a human donor in good health. The donor label of this sample is uncertain. CDR3s include the opening cysteine and the closing phenylalanine or tryptophan. Each record gives: D gene, clone size, J gene, V gene, CDR3 DNA, CDR3 protein. D genes are given only for firm matches. The listing skips clone size in some rows; elsewhere it reads once, few, many or a size class.

>TRBD1|NA|TRBJ1-1|TRBV5-6
TGTGCCAGCAGCCCCCAGGCGGGACAGGCCCAGCTGAACACTGAAGCTTTCTTT
CASSPQAGQAQLNTEAFF
>TRBD2|NA|TRBJ2-5|TRBV6-5
TGTGCCAGCAGTTACTCGGGCGGGGGGCCCCGGGGAGCCCAGTACTTC
CASSYSGGGPRGAQYF
>TRBD1|few|TRBJ2-5|TRBV6-2/TRBV6-3
TGTGCCAGCACTCCCGGGACAGGGGTGGAGACCCAGTACTTC
CASTPGTGVETQYF
>NA|few|TRBJ2-1|TRBV19
TGTGCCAGTAGCCGTACGCGGAAGAGTATGAATGAGCAGTTCTTC
CASSRTRKSMNEQFF
>NA|NA|TRBJ1-5|TRBV6-5
TGTGCCAGCAGTTACGGGGTTGGGGGACTATTGAATCAGCCCCAGCATTTT
CASSYGVGGLLNQPQHF
>TRBD2|few|TRBJ2-5|TRBV12-3/TRBV12-4
TGTGCCAGCAGTTTTGAGACTAGCGGGGGGGCGGAGACCCAGTACTTC
CASSFETSGGAETQYF
>TRBD1|few|TRBJ1-2|TRBV6-1
TGTGCCAGCACCGTAGAGGAGGGGGCCAGCTATGGCTACACCTTC
CASTVEEGASYGYTF
>NA|NA|TRBJ2-2|TRBV25-1
TGTGCCAGCACCTCCAGGGCAACGAACACCGGGGAGCTGTTTTTT
CASTSRATNTGELFF
>NA|few|TRBJ2-5|TRBV15
TGTGCCACCAGCAGAGTGGCGGAGACCCAGTACTTC
CATSRVAETQYF
>NA|NA|TRBJ1-5|TRBV30
TGTTCCTGGAGTGGACATTTTAGCAATCAGCACCAGCATTTT
CSWSGHFSNQHQHF
>TRBD1|once|TRBJ2-7|TRBV20-1
TGCAGTGCTAGGGGACAGGGCTACGAGCAGTACTTC
CSARGQGYEQYF
>NA|NA|TRBJ2-1|TRBV6-5
TGTGCCAGCAGTTCCCAGGGGTCTCTCAATGAGCAGTTCTTC
CASSSQGSLNEQFF
>NA|NA|TRBJ1-2|TRBV6-5
TGTGCCAGTCGCCGGGGGAGTGGTAACTATGGCTACACCTTC
CASRRGSGNYGYTF